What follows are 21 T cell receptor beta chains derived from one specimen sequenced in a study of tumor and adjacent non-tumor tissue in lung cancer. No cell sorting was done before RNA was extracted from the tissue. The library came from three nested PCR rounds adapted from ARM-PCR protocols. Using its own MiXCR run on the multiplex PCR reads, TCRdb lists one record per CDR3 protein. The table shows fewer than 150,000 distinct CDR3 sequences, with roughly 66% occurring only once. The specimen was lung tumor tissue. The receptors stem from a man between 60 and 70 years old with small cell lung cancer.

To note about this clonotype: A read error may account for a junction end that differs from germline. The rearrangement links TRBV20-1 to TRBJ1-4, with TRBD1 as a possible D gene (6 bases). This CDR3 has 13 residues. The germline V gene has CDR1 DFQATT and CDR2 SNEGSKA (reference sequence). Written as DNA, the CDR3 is TGCAGTGCGAGAGATACAGGGCTTAAACGACTGTTTTTT. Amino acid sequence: CSARDTGLKRLFF.

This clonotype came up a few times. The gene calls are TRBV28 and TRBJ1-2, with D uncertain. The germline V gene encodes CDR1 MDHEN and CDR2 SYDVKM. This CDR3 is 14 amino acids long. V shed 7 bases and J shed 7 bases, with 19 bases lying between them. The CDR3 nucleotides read TGTGCCAGCATTAAGACTCGGCATCCGACTGGCTACACCTTC. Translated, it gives CASIKTRHPTGYTF.

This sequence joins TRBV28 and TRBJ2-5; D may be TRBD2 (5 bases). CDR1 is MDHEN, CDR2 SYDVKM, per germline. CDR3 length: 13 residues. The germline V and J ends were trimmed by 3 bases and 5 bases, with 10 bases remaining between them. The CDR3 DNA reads TGTGCCAGCAGTTTTGGGAGATGGGAGACCCAGTACTTC. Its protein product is CASSFGRWETQYF.

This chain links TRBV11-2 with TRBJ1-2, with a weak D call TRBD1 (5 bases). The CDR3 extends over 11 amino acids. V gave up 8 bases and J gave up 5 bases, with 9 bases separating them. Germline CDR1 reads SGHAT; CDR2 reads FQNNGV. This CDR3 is CASSEGYGYTF. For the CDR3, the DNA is TGTGCCAGCTCAGAGGGGTATGGCTACACCTTC.

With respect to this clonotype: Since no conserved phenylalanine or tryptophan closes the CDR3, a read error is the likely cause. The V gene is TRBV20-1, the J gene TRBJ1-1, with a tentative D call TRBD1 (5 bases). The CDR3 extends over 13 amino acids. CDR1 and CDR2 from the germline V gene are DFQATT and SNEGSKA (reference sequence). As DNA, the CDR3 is TGCAGCGCTAGACCCCTTAGGGGCACTGAAGCTTTCCTT. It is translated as CSARPLRGTEAFL.

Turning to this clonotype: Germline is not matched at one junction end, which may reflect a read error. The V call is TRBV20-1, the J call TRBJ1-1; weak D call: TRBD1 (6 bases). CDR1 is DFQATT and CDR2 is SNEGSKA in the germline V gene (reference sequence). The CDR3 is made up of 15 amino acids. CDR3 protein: CSATDAEGGNIEAFF. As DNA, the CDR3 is TGCAGTGCTACAGACGCAGAGGGGGGGAACATTGAAGCTTTCTTC.

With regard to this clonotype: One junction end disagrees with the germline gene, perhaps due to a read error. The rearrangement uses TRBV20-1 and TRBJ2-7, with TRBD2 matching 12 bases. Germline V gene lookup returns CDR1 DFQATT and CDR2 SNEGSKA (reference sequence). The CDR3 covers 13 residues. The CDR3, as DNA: TGCATTGCTAGCGGGAGGGCCTATTTGGAGCAGTACTTC. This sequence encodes CIASGRAYLEQYF.

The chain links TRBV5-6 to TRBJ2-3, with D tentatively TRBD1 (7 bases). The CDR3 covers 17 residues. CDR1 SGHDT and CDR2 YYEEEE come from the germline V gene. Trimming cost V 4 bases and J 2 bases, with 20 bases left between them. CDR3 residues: CASSPQGGLLNTDTQYF. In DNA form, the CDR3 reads TGTGCCAGCAGCCCCCAGGGGGGCCTACTCAACACAGATACGCAGTATTTT.

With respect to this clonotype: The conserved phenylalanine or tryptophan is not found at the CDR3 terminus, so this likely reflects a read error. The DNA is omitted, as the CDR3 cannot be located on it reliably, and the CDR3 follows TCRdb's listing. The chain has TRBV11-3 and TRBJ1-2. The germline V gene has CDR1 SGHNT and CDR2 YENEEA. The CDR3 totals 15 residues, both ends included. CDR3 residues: CAISLDSSANYGYTS.

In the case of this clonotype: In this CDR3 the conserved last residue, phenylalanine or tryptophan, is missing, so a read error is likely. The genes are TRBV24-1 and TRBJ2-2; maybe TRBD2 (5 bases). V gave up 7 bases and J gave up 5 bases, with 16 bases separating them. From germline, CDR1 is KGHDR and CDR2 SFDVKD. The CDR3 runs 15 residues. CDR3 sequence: CATSDISAGTGELFL. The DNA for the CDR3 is TGTGCCACCAGCGATATCTCTGCGGGTACCGGGGAGCTGTTTTTA.

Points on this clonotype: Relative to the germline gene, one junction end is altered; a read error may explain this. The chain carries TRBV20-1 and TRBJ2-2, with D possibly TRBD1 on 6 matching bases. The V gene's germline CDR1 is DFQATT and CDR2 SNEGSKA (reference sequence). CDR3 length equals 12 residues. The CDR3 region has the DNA TGCAGAGCTGCCAGGGACACCGGGGAGCCGTTTTTT. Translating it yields CRAARDTGEPFF.

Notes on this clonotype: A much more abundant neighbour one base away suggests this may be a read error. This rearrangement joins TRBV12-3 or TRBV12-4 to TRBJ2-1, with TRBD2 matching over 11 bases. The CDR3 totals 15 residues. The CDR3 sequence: CAGSFWSSGRDEQFF. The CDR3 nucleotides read TGTGCCGGCAGTTTTTGGAGTAGCGGGAGGGATGAGCAGTTCTTC.

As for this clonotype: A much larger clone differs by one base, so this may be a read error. For the CDR3, the DNA is TGTGTCAGCAGACCACAGGGGGGCAATCAGCCCCAGCATTTT. Protein: CVSRPQGGNQPQHF. The chain has TRBV6-6 and TRBJ1-5, with 8 positions matching TRBD1. The CDR3 contains 14 residues. Germline CDR1 and CDR2: MNHNY and SVGAGI (reference sequence).

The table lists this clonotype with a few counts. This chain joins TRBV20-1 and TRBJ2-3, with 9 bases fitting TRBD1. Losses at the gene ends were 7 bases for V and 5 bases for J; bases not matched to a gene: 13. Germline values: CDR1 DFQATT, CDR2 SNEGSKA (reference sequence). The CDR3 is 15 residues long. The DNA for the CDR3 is TGCAGTGTTAGGCAACCCACAGGGGGCAGAGATACGCAGTATTTT. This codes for CSVRQPTGGRDTQYF.

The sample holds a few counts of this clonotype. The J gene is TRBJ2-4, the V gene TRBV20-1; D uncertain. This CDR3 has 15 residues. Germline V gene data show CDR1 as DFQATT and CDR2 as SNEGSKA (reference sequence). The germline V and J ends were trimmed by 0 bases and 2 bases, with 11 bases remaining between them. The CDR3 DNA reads TGCAGTGCTAGAGATTTATTGGGGTCCAAAAACATTCAGTACTTC. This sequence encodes CSARDLLGSKNIQYF.

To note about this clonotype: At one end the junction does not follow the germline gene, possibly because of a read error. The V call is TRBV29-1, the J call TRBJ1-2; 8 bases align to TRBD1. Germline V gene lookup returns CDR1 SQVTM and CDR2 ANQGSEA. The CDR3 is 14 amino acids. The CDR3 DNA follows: TGCATCGTTGGACCCGGACAGGGCCGGAGGGGCTACACATTC. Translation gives CIVGPGQGRRGYTF. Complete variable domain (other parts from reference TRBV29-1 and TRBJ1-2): SAVISQKPSRDICQRGTSLTIQCQVDSQVTMMFWYRQQPGQSLTLIATANQGSEATYESGFVIDKFPISRPNLTFSTLTVSNMSPEDSSIYLCIVGPGQGRRGYTFGSGTRLTVV.

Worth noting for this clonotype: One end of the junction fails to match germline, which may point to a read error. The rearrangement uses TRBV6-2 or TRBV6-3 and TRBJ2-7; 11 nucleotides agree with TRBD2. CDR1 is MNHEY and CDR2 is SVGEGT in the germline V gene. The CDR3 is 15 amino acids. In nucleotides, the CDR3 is TGTGTCAGCAGACCTAGCGGGAGGAGTACCTACGAGCAGTACTTC. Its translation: CVSRPSGRSTYEQYF.

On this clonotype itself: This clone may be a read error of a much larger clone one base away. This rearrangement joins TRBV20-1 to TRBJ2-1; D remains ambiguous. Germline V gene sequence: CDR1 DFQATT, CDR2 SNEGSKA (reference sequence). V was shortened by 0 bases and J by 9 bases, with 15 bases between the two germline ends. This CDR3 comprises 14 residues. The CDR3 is CSARDPAYKIEQFF. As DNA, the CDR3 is TGCAGTGCTAGAGATCCCGCCTACAAGATTGAGCAGTTCTTC.

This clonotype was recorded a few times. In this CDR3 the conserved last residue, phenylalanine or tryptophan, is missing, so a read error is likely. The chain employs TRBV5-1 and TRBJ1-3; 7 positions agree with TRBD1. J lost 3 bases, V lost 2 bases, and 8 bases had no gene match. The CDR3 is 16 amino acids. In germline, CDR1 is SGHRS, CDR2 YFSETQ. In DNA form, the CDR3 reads TGCGCCAGCAGCTTTACAGGGGCCGGCGGTGGAAACACCATATATCTT. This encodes CASSFTGAGGGNTIYL.

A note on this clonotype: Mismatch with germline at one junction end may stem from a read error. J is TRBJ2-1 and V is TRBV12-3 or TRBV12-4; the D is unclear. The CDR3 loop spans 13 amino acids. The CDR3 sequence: CTSSFTDNNEQFF. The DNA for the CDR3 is TGTACCAGCAGTTTCACTGACAACAATGAGCAGTTCTTC.

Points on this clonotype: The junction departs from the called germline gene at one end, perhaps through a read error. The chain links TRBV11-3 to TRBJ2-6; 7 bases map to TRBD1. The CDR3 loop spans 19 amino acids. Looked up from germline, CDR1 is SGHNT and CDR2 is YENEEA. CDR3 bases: TGTGCAAGCAGCTTAGCCGGGACAGAGGGATCCTCTGGGGCCAACGTCCTGACTTTC. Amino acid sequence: CASSLAGTEGSSGANVLTF. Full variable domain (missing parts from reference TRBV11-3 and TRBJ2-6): EAGVVQSPRYKIIEKKQPVAFWCNPISGHNTLYWYLQNLGQGPELLIRYENEEAVDDSQLPKDRFSAERLKGVDSTLKIQPAELGDSAVYLCASSLAGTEGSSGANVLTFGAGSRLTVL.